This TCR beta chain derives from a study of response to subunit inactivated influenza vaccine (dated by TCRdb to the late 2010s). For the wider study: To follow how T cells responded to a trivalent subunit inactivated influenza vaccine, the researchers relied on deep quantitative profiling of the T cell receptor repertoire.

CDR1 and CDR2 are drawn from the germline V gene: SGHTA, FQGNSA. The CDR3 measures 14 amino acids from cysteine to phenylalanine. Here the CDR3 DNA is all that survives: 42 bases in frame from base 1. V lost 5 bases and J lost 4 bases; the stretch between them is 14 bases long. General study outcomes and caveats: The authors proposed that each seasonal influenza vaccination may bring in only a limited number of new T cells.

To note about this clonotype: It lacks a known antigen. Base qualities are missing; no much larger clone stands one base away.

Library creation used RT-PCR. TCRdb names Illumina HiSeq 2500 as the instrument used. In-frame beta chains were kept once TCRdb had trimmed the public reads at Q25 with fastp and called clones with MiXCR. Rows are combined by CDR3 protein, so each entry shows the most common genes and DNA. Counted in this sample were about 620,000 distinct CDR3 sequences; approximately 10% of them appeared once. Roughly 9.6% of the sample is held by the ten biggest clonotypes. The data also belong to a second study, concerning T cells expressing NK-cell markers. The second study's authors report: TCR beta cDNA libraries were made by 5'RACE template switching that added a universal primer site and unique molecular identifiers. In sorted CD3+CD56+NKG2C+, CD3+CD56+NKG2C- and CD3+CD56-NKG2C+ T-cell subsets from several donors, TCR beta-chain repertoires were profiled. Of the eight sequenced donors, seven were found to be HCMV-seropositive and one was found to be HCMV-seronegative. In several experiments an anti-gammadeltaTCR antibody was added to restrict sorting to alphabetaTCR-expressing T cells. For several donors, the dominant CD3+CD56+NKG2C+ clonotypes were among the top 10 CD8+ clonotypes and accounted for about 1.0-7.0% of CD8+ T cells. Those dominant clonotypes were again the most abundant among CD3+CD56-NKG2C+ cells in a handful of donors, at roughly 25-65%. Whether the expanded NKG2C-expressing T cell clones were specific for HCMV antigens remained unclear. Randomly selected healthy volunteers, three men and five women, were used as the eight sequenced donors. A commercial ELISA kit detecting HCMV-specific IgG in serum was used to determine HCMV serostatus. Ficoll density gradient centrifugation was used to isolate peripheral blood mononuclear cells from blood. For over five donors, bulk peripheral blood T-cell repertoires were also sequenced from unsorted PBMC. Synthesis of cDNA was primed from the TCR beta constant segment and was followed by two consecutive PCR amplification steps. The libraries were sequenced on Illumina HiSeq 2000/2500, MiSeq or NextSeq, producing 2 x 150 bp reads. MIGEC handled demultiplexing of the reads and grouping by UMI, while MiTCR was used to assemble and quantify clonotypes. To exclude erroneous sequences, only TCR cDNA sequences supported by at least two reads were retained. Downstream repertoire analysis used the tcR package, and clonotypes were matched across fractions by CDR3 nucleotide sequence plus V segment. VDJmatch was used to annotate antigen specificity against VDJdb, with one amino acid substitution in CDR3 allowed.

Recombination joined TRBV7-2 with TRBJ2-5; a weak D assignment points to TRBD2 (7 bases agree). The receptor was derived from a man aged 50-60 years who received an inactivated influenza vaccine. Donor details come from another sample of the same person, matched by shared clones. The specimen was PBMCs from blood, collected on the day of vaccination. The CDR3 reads CASSTRGGSETQYF. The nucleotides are TGTGCCAGCAGCACGAGGGGGGGCTCAGAGACCCAGTACTTC.